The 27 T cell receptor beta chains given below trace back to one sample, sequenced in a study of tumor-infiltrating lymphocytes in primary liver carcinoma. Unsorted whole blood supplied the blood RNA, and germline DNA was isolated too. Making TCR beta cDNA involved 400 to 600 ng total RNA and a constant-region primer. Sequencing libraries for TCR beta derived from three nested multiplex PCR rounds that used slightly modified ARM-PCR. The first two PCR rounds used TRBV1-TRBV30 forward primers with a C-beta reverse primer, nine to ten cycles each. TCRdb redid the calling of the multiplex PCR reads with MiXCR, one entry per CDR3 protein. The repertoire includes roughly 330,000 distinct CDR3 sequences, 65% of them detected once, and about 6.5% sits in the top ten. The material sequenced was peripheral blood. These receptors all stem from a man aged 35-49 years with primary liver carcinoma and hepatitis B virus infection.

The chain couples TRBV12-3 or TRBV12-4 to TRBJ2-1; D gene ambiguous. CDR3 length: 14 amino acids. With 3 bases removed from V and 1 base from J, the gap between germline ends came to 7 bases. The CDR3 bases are TGTGCCAGCAGTTTCCGGAGTTCCTACAATGAGCAGTTCTTC. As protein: CASSFRSSYNEQFF.

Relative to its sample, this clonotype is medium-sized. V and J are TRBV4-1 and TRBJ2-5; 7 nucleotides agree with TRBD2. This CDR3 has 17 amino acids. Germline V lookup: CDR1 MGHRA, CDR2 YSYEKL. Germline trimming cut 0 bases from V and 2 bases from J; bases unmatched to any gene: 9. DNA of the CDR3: TGCGCCAGCAGCCAAGATCCCAGCGGGGCCCAGCAAGAGACCCAGTACTTC. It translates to CASSQDPSGAQQETQYF.

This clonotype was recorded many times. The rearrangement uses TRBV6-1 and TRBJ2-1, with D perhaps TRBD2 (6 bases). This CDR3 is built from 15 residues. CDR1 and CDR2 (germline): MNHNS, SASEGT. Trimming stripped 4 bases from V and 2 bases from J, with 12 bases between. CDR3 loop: CASSAEGGPYNEQFF. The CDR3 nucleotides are TGTGCCAGCAGTGCGGAGGGAGGCCCCTACAATGAGCAGTTCTTC.

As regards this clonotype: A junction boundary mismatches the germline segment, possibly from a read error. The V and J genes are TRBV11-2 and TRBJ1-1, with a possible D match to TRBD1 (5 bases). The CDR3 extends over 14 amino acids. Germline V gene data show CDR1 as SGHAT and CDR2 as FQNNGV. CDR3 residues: CASSLAGGDIEAFF. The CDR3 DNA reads TGTGCCAGCAGTTTAGCGGGGGGTGACATTGAAGCTTTCTTT. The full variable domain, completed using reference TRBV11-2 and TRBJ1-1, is EAGVAQSPRYKIIEKRQSVAFWCNPISGHATLYWYQQILGQGPKLLIQFQNNGVVDDSQLPKDRFSAERLKGVDSTLKIQPAKLEDSAVYLCASSLAGGDIEAFFGQGTRLTVV.

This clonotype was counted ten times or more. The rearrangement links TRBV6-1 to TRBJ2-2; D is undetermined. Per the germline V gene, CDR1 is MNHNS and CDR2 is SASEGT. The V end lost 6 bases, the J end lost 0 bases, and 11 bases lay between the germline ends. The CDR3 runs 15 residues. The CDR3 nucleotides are TGTGCCAGCAGCGCGAGCCGGGCGAACACCGGGGAGCTGTTTTTT. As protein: CASSASRANTGELFF.

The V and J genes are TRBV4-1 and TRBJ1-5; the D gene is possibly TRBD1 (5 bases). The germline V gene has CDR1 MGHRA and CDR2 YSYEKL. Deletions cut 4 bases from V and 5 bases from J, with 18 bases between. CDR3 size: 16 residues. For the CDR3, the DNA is TGCGCCAGCAGCCCAGGCCCCCGGACCAGGGATCAGCCCCAGCATTTT. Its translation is CASSPGPRTRDQPQHF.

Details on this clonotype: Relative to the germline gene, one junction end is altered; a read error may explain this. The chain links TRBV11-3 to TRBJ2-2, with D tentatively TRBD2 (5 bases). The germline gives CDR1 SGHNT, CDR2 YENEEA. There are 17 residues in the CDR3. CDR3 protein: CASSSIARDGEHRGAAF. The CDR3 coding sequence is TGTGCCAGCAGCTCGATAGCCCGTGACGGCGAACACCGGGGAGCTGCTTTT.

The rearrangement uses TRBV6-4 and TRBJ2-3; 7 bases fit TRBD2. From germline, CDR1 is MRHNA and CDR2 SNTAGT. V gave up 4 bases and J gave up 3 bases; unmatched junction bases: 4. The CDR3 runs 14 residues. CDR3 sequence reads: CASSGSRETDTQYF. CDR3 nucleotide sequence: TGTGCCAGCAGTGGCTCGCGGGAGACAGATACGCAGTATTTT.

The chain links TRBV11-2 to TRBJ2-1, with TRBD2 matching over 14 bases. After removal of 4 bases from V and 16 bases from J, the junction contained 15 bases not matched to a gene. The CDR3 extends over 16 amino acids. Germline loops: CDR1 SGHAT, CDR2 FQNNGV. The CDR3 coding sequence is TGTGCCAGCAGCTCTCCCGGGACTAGCGGGAGAAATGAGCGATTCTTC. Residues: CASSSPGTSGRNERFF.

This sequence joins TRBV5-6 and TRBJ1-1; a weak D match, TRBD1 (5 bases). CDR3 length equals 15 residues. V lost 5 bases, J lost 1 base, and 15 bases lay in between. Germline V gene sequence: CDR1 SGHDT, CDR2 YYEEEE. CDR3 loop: CASSTMGEKNTEAFF. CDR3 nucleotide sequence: TGTGCCAGCAGTACAATGGGGGAGAAGAACACTGAAGCTTTCTTT.

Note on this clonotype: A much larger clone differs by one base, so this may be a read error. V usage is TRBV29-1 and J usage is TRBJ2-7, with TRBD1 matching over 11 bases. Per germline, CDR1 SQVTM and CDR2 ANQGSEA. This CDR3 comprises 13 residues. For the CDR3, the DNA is TGCAACGTTCGGACAGGGGGCAACTACGAGCAGTACTTC. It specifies CNVRTGGNYEQYF.

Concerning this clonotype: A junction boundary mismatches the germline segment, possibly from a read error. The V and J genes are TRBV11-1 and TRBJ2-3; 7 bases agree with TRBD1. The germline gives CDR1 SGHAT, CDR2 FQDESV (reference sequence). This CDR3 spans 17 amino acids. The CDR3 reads CASSSQVGVVGTDTQYF. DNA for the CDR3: TGTGCCAGCAGCTCCCAGGTGGGGGTTGTGGGGACAGATACACAGTATTTT.

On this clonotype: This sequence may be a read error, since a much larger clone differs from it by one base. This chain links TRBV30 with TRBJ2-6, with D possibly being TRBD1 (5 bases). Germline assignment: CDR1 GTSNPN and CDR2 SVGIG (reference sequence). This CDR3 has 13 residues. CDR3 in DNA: TGTGCCTGGAGGGGCTCTGGGGCCAACCTCCTGACTTTC. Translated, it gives CAWRGSGANLLTF.

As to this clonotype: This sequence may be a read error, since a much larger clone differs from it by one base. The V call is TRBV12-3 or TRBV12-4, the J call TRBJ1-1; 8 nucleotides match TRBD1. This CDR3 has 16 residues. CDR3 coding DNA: TGTGCCAGCATCCTGGCCGACAGGGGATTGAACAATGAAGCTTTCTTT. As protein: CASILADRGLNNEAFF.

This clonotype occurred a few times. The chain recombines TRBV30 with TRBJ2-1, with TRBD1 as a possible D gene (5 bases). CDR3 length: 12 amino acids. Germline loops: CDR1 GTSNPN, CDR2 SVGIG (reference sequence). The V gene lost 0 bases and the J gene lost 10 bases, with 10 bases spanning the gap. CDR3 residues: CAWSVGAKEQFF. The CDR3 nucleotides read TGTGCCTGGAGTGTAGGGGCTAAGGAGCAGTTCTTC.

CDR3 residues: CASIGTRGYSNQPQHF. As DNA, the CDR3 is TGTGCCAGCATAGGAACGAGGGGTTATAGTAATCAGCCCCAGCATTTT. This chain links TRBV28 with TRBJ1-5; the D gene is possibly TRBD1 (5 bases). Germline lookup yields CDR1 MDHEN and CDR2 SYDVKM. CDR3 length: 16 residues. Trimming shortened V by 7 bases and J by 4 bases, and 20 bases separated the two germline ends.

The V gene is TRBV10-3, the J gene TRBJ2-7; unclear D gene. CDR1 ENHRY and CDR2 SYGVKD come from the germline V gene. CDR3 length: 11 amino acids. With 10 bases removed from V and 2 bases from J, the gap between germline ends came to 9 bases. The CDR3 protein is CASKGTYEQYF. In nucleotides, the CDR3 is TGTGCCAGCAAGGGCACCTACGAGCAGTACTTC.

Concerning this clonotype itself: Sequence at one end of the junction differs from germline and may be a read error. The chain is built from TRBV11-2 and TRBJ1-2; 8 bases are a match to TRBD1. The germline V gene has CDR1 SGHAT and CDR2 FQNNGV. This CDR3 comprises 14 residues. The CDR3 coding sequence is TGTGTCAGCAGCAAAGGACAGGGCGACTATTGCTACACCTTC. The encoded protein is CVSSKGQGDYCYTF.

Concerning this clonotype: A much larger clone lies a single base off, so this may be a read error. CDR3 bases: TGTGCCAACACCGGGGACTCTGACAATGAGCAGTTCTTC. This codes for CANTGDSDNEQFF. This rearrangement joins TRBV12-3 or TRBV12-4 to TRBJ2-1; possibly TRBD2 for D (6 bases). V gave up 10 bases and J gave up 5 bases, with 15 bases separating them. The CDR3 is 13 amino acids.

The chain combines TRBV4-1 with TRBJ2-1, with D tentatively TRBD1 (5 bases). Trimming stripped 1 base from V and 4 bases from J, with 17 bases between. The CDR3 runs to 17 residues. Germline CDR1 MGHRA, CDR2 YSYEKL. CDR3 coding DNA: TGCGCCAGCAGCCAAGGTTTAGGCCAGGGCTTTTACAATGAGCAGTTCTTC. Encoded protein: CASSQGLGQGFYNEQFF.

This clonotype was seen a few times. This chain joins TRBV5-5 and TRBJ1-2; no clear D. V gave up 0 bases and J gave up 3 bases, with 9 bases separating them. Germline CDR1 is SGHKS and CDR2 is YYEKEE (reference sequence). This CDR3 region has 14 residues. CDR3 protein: CASSLAPGDYGYTF. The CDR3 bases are TGTGCCAGCAGCTTGGCTCCAGGCGACTATGGCTACACCTTC. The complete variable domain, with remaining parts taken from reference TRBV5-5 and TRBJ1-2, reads DAGVTQSPTHLIKTRGQQVTLRCSPISGHKSVSWYQQVLGQGPQFIFQYYEKEERGRGNFPDRFSARQFPNYSSELNVNALLLGDSALYLCASSLAPGDYGYTFGSGTRLTVV.

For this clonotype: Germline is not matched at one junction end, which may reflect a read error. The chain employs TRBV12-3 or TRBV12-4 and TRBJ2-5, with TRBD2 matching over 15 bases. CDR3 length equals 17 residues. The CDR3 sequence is CAISSGTSGGMQETQYF. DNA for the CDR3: TGTGCCATCAGTTCCGGGACTAGCGGGGGGATGCAAGAGACCCAGTACTTC.

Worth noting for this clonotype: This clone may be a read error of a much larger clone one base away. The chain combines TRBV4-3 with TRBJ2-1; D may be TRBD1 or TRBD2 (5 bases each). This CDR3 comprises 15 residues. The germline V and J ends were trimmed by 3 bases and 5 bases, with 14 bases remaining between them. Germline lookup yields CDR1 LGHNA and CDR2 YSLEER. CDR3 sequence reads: CASSHGTGQNNEQFF. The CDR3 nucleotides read TGCGCCAGCAGCCATGGGACGGGGCAAAACAATGAGCAGTTCTTC.

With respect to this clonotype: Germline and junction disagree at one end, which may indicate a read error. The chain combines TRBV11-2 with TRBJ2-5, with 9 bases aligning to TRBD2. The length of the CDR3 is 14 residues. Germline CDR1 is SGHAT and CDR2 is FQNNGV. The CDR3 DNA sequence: TGTACCAGCAGCGTGGGACTAGCACAAGAGACCCAGTACTTC. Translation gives CTSSVGLAQETQYF.

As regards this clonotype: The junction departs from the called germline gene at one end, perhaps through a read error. This chain's CDR3 is CSVEVQTISTDTQYF. The CDR3 DNA follows: TGCAGCGTTGAAGTACAGACGATAAGCACGGATACGCAGTATTTT. The chain carries TRBV29-1 and TRBJ2-3; D ambiguous. The germline V gene has CDR1 SQVTM and CDR2 ANQGSEA. The CDR3 contains 15 residues.

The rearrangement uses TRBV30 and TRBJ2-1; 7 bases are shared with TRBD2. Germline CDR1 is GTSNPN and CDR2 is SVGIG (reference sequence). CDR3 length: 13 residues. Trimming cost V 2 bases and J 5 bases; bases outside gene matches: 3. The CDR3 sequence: CAWSPSGNNEQFF. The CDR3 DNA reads TGTGCCTGGAGTCCCAGCGGGAACAATGAGCAGTTCTTC. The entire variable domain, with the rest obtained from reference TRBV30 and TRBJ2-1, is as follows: SQTIHQWPATLVQPVGSPLSLECTVEGTSNPNLYWYRQAAGRGLQLLFYSVGIGQISSEVPQNLSASRPQDRQFILSSKKLLLSDSGFYLCAWSPSGNNEQFFGPGTRLTVL.

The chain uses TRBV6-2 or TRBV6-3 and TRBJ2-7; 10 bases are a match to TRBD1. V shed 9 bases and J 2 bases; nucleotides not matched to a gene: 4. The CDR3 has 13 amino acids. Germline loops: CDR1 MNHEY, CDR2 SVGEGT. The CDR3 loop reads CARGTGDAYEQYF. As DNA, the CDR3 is TGTGCCAGAGGGACAGGGGATGCCTACGAGCAGTACTTC.